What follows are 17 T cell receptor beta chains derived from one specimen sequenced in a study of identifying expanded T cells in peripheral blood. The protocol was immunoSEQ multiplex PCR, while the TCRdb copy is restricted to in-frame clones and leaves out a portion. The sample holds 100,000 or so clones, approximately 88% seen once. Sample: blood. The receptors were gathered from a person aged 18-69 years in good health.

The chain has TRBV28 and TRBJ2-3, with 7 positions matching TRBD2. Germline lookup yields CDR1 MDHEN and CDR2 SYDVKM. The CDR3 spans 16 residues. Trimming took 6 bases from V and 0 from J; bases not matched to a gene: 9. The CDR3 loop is CASSLVAGDSTDTQYF. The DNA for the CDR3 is TGTGCCAGCAGCTTGGTCGCGGGGGATAGCACAGATACGCAGTATTTT.

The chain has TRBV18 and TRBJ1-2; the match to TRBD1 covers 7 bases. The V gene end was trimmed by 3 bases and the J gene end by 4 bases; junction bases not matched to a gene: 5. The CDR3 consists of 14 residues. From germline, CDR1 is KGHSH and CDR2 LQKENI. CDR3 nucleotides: TGTGCCAGCTCACCTGGACAGGAAGCCTATGGCTACACCTTC. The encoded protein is CASSPGQEAYGYTF. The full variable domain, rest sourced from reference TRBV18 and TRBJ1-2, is NAGVMQNPRHLVRRRGQEARLRCSPMKGHSHVYWYRQLPEEGLKFMVYLQKENIIDESGMPKERFSAEFPKEGPSILRIQQVVRGDSAAYFCASSPGQEAYGYTFGSGTRLTVV.

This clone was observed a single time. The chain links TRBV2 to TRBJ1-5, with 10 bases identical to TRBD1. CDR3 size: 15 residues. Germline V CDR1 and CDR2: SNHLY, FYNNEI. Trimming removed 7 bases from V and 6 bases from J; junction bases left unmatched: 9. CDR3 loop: CASTTDRGHGQPQHF. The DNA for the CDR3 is TGTGCCAGCACAACAGACAGGGGGCACGGTCAGCCCCAGCATTTT.

In DNA form, the CDR3 reads TGTGCCAGCAGCAAACAGGGGTCAATATCTAACTATGGCTACACCTTC. This encodes CASSKQGSISNYGYTF. The rearrangement links TRBV7-9 to TRBJ1-2; 7 bases agree with TRBD1. Germline trimming cut 5 bases from V and 0 bases from J; bases unmatched to any gene: 9. The germline V gene encodes CDR1 SEHNR and CDR2 FQNEAQ (reference sequence). This CDR3 has 16 amino acids.

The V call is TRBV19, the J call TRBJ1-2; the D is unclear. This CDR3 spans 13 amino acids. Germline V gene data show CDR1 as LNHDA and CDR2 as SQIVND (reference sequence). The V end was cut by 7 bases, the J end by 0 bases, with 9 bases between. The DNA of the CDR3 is TGTGCCAGTAAGGCGGAAGCTAACTATGGCTACACCTTC. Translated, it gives CASKAEANYGYTF.

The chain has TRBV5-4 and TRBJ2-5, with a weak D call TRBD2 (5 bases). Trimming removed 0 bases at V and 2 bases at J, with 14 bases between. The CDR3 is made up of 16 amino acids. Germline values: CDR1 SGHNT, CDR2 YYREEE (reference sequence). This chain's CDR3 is CASSLALGASQETQYF. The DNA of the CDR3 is TGTGCCAGCAGCTTGGCCTTGGGAGCAAGTCAAGAGACCCAGTACTTC.

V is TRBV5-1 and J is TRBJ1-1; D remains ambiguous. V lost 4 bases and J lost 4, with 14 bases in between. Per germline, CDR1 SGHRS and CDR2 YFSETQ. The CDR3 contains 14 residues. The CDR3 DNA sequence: TGCGCCAGCAGCGCCGACAATCAGCGCACTGAAGCTTTCTTT. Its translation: CASSADNQRTEAFF.

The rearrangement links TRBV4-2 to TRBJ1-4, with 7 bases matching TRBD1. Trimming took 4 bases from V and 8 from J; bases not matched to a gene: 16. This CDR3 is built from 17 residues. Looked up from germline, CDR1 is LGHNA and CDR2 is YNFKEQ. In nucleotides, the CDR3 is TGTGCCAGCAGCCCCCCTAGAGGAAGGGGGCGCGAGGAAAAACTGTTTTTT. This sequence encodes CASSPPRGRGREEKLFF.

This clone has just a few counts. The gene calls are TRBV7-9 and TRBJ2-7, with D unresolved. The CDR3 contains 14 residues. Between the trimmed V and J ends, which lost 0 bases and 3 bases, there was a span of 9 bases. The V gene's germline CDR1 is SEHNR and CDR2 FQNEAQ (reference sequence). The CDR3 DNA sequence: TGTGCCAGCAGCTTAGCAGGAGTGCACTACGAGCAGTACTTC. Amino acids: CASSLAGVHYEQYF.

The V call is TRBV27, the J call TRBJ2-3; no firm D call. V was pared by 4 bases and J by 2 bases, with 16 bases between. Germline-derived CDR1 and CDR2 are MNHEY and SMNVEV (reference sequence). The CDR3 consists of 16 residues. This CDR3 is CASSSLIKLFTDTQYF. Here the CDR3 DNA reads TGTGCCAGCAGTTCTCTTATCAAGCTATTCACAGATACGCAGTATTTT.

CDR3 region: CATSSRLGSTEAFF. CDR3 sequence (DNA): TGTGCCACCAGCTCGCGTTTGGGGAGCACTGAAGCTTTCTTT. The chain employs TRBV15 and TRBJ1-1, with D hard to call. The CDR3 is made up of 14 amino acids. The germline V gene encodes CDR1 LNHNV and CDR2 YYDKDF (reference sequence). The V end lost 5 bases, the J end lost 4 bases, and 14 bases lay between the germline ends.

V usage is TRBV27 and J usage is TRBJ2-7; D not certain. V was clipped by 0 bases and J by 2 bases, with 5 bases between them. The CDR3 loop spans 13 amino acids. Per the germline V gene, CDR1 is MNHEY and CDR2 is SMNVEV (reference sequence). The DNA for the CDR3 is TGTGCCAGCAGTTTATCCGGAGCCTACGAGCAGTACTTC. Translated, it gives CASSLSGAYEQYF.

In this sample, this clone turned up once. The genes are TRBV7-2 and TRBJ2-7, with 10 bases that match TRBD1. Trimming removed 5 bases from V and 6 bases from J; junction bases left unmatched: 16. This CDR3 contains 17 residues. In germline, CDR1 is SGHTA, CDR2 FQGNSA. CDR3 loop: CASSPTPGQGFWGEQYF. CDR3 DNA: TGTGCCAGCAGCCCCACCCCGGGACAGGGGTTTTGGGGCGAGCAGTACTTC.

CDR3 residues: CASSATGTSYGYTF. DNA of the CDR3: TGTGCCAGCAGTGCGACCGGGACCTCCTATGGCTACACCTTC. V usage is TRBV28 and J usage is TRBJ1-2; D might be TRBD1 (5 bases). V lost 5 bases to trimming and J lost 4 bases, with 14 bases between them. Germline CDR1 is MDHEN and CDR2 is SYDVKM. The CDR3 runs to 14 residues.

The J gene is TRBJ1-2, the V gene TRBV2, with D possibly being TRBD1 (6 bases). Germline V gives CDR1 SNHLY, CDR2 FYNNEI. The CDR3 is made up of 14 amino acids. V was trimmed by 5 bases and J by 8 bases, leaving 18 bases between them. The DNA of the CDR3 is TGTGCCAGCAGTCCCAACACCGGGACATTGGGCTACACCTTC. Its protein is CASSPNTGTLGYTF.

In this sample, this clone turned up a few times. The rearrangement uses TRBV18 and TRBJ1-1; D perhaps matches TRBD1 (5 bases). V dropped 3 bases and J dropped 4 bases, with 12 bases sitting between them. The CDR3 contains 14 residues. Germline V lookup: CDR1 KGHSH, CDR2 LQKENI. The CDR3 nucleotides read TGTGCCAGCTCACCGAACCTGGGGGTCACTGAAGCTTTCTTT. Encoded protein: CASSPNLGVTEAFF.

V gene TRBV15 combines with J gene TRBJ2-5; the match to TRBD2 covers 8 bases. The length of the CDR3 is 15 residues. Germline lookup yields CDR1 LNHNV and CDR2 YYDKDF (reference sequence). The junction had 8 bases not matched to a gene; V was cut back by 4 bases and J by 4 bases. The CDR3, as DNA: TGTGCCACCAGCACAGATCGGGGGGGAGGAGAGACCCAGTACTTC. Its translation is CATSTDRGGGETQYF.